Each of the 30 T cell receptor beta chains below was sequenced from the same sample in a study of cytomegalovirus exposure and HLA in healthy donors. Profiling relied on immunoSEQ multiplex PCR, and the TCRdb table lists in-frame clones only, not all of them. Of approximately 200,000 clones listed, 80% to 90% are singletons. What was sequenced was PBMCs. The receptors were sampled from a woman in her 30s in good health and CMV-seronegative.

V gene TRBV6-5 combines with J gene TRBJ1-2; 8 nucleotides line up with TRBD1. With V trimmed by 2 bases and J by 4 bases, 6 bases remained unmatched. The germline CDR1 and CDR2 sequences are MNHEY and SVGAGI. CDR3 length equals 15 residues. CDR3 region: CASSYDRGPSYGYTF. For the CDR3, the DNA is TGTGCCAGCAGTTACGACAGGGGTCCCAGCTATGGCTACACCTTC.

Only a few counts were recorded for this clone. The rearrangement joins TRBV11-3 to TRBJ2-7, with 9 bases fitting TRBD2. The germline CDR1 and CDR2 sequences are SGHNT and YENEEA. After removal of 3 bases from V and 5 bases from J, the junction contained 5 bases not matched to a gene. CDR3 length: 14 amino acids. The CDR3 coding sequence is TGTGCCAGCAGCTTCGGACTAGCGAGGGACGAGCAGTACTTC. Amino acids: CASSFGLARDEQYF. The full variable domain, with the rest looked up from reference TRBV11-3 and TRBJ2-7, is EAGVVQSPRYKIIEKKQPVAFWCNPISGHNTLYWYLQNLGQGPELLIRYENEEAVDDSQLPKDRFSAERLKGVDSTLKIQPAELGDSAVYLCASSFGLARDEQYFGPGTRLTVT.

The chain carries TRBV5-1 and TRBJ2-7; D is unclear. V was clipped by 0 bases and J by 2 bases, with 12 bases between them. The CDR3 contains 15 residues. CDR1 SGHRS and CDR2 YFSETQ come from the germline V gene. CDR3 sequence: CASSLASTAPYEQYF. The CDR3 bases are TGCGCCAGCAGCTTGGCGTCCACAGCCCCCTACGAGCAGTACTTC.

The sample holds a few counts of this clone. J is TRBJ2-5 and V is TRBV6-1, with 7 positions matching TRBD1. Germline assignment: CDR1 MNHNS and CDR2 SASEGT. The V gene end was trimmed by 9 bases and the J gene end by 4 bases; junction bases not matched to a gene: 5. This CDR3 region has 12 residues. The CDR3 loop is CASTTGVETQYF. For the CDR3, the DNA is TGTGCCAGTACTACAGGGGTAGAGACCCAGTACTTC.

The chain combines TRBV13 with TRBJ1-5, with no clear D. The germline V gene encodes CDR1 PRHDT and CDR2 FYEKMQ (reference sequence). Trimming shortened V by 0 bases and J by 5 bases, and 5 bases separated the two germline ends. This CDR3 comprises 13 residues. The CDR3 DNA reads TGTGCCAGCAGCTTAGGCCGGGATCAGCCCCAGCATTTT. Protein product: CASSLGRDQPQHF.

The chain's CDR3 is CASSLVSGPSTDTQYF. CDR3 sequence (DNA): TGCGCCAGCAGCTTGGTGTCGGGTCCTAGCACAGATACGCAGTATTTT. This chain joins TRBV5-1 and TRBJ2-3; D gene uncertain. CDR3 length: 16 residues. With 0 bases removed from V and 0 bases from J, the gap between germline ends came to 11 bases. CDR1 and CDR2 (germline): SGHRS, YFSETQ.

This chain uses TRBV19 with TRBJ1-1; 8 positions agree with TRBD1. The J segment lost 4 bases and the V segment lost 7 bases, leaving 8 bases of the junction unmatched. The CDR3 covers 14 residues. Germline V gene sequence: CDR1 LNHDA, CDR2 SQIVND (reference sequence). The CDR3 spells CASIPGGRSTEAFF. DNA of the CDR3: TGTGCCAGTATCCCAGGGGGCAGGAGCACTGAAGCTTTCTTT.

This chain uses TRBV7-3 with TRBJ1-4; 7 nucleotides line up with TRBD1. The germline gives CDR1 SGHTA, CDR2 FQGTGA. The CDR3 is 15 amino acids. V lost 6 bases and J lost 0; bases outside the gene matches: 4. CDR3 region: CASSITGATNEKLFF. The DNA of the CDR3 is TGTGCCAGCAGTATAACAGGGGCAACTAATGAAAAACTGTTTTTT.

The CDR3 region is CASSTQGGSNEKLFF. CDR3 coding DNA: TGTGCCAGCAGTACACAGGGGGGTTCGAATGAAAAACTGTTTTTT. V and J are TRBV25-1 and TRBJ1-4, with TRBD1 matching over 8 bases. J was trimmed by 5 bases and V by 5 bases; bases with no gene match: 7. Germline CDR1 is MGHDK and CDR2 is SYGVNS. This CDR3 has 15 residues.

The chain has TRBV5-4 and TRBJ2-1; 12 bases match TRBD2. CDR3 length: 15 amino acids. V dropped 3 bases and J dropped 6; count of bases not matched to a gene: 4. Germline loops: CDR1 SGHNT, CDR2 YYREEE (reference sequence). In nucleotides, the CDR3 is TGTGCCAGCAGCTCCTCGACTAGCGGGAGCAATGAGCAGTTCTTC. This encodes CASSSSTSGSNEQFF.

V usage is TRBV30 and J usage is TRBJ1-3; D is unclear. The germline CDR1 and CDR2 sequences are GTSNPN and SVGIG (reference sequence). The CDR3 length is 15 residues. The ends were cut back, 2 bases at V and 0 bases at J, with 11 bases in the middle. The CDR3, as DNA: TGTGCCTGGAGTTCTGACCGCGGCTCTGGAAACACCATATATTTT. Its protein product is CAWSSDRGSGNTIYF.

V is TRBV27 and J is TRBJ1-1; D perhaps matches TRBD1 (6 bases). V was trimmed by 3 bases and J by 9 bases, leaving 14 bases between them. The CDR3 sequence is 13 residues long. Germline V gives CDR1 MNHEY, CDR2 SMNVEV (reference sequence). Here the CDR3 reads CASSFSGTRQAFF. The CDR3 DNA reads TGTGCCAGCAGTTTTTCCGGGACAAGACAAGCTTTCTTT.

CDR3 sequence (DNA): TGTGCCAGCAGCTCCCGGACTGGGACCTACGAGCAGTACTTC. It encodes CASSSRTGTYEQYF. This chain uses TRBV11-2 with TRBJ2-7; a possible D gene is TRBD2 (5 bases). V was cut by 4 bases and J by 2 bases, with 12 bases left in between. CDR3 length equals 14 residues. Germline V gene sequence: CDR1 SGHAT, CDR2 FQNNGV.

The chain joins TRBV27 to TRBJ2-1; D is uncertain. Trimming removed 6 bases from V and 0 bases from J, with 6 bases in between. Germline loops: CDR1 MNHEY, CDR2 SMNVEV (reference sequence). The CDR3 contains 13 residues. CDR3 bases: TGTGCCAGCAGACAGAGCTCCTACAATGAGCAGTTCTTC. This sequence encodes CASRQSSYNEQFF.

The chain recombines TRBV9 with TRBJ1-1; TRBD1 agrees at 9 bases. Germline trimming cut 4 bases from V and 1 base from J; bases unmatched to any gene: 5. This CDR3 region has 15 residues. Germline-derived CDR1 and CDR2 are SGDLS and YYNGEE. The CDR3 protein is CASSTRDRENTEAFF. The CDR3 DNA follows: TGTGCCAGCAGCACCCGGGACAGGGAGAACACTGAAGCTTTCTTT.

This chain joins TRBV2 and TRBJ1-4; perhaps TRBD1 as D (5 bases). V was trimmed by 5 bases and J by 8 bases, leaving 21 bases between them. The CDR3 covers 16 residues. CDR1 and CDR2 from the germline V gene are SNHLY and FYNNEI. CDR3 nucleotides: TGTGCCAGCAGTCGAGGACCGGGCAGGGTTAGGGAAAAACTGTTTTTT. Translated, it gives CASSRGPGRVREKLFF.

This rearrangement joins TRBV4-1 to TRBJ1-5; possible D gene TRBD1, 6 bases. Between the trimmed V and J ends, which lost 1 base and 6 bases, there was a span of 19 bases. The CDR3 extends over 17 amino acids. Looked up from germline, CDR1 is MGHRA and CDR2 is YSYEKL. The CDR3 sequence is CASSQVQTGPRGQPQHF. The CDR3 nucleotides are TGCGCCAGCAGCCAAGTTCAGACAGGCCCCCGGGGTCAGCCCCAGCATTTT.

The chain uses TRBV5-1 and TRBJ2-1; possibly TRBD1 for D (6 bases). Trimming removed 6 bases from V and 0 bases from J, with 22 bases in between. The CDR3 loop spans 18 amino acids. Germline V CDR1 and CDR2: SGHRS, YFSETQ. CDR3: CASTYDRRVEPSYNEQFF. CDR3 nucleotide sequence: TGCGCCAGCACCTATGACAGGCGGGTCGAACCCTCCTACAATGAGCAGTTCTTC.

The chain uses TRBV18 and TRBJ1-4; 7 nucleotides line up with TRBD1. V lost 4 bases and J lost 4; bases outside the gene matches: 6. Germline V gene sequence: CDR1 KGHSH, CDR2 LQKENI. CDR3 length equals 15 residues. Written as DNA, the CDR3 is TGTGCCAGCTCACAGAACAGGGGATTTAATGAAAAACTGTTTTTT. Protein product: CASSQNRGFNEKLFF.

The chain recombines TRBV28 with TRBJ2-2; TRBD1 agrees at 10 bases. In germline, CDR1 is MDHEN, CDR2 SYDVKM. V was pared by 6 bases and J by 6 bases, with 13 bases of the junction left unmatched. The CDR3 consists of 17 residues. CDR3 coding DNA: TGTGCCAGCAGCCCCTCCCCGGGACAGGGGTTTTCCGGGGAGCTGTTTTTT. Protein: CASSPSPGQGFSGELFF.

The chain carries TRBV28 and TRBJ1-2, with D possibly matching TRBD1 (6 bases). Germline CDR1 reads MDHEN; CDR2 reads SYDVKM. Trimming shortened V by 6 bases and J by 1 base, and 12 bases separated the two germline ends. The CDR3 contains 14 residues. The CDR3 spells CASRQSQGNYGYTF. CDR3 DNA: TGTGCCAGCAGACAATCACAGGGTAACTATGGCTACACCTTC.

This clone showed up just once. The V gene is TRBV6-5, the J gene TRBJ2-3; D perhaps matches TRBD1 (5 bases). The CDR3 is made up of 15 amino acids. Germline CDR1 is MNHEY and CDR2 is SVGAGI. Between the trimmed V and J ends, which lost 1 base and 2 bases, there was a span of 10 bases. The CDR3 DNA is TGTGCCAGCAGTTACTACAGGAGCAACACAGATACGCAGTATTTT. It specifies CASSYYRSNTDTQYF.

This clone occurred a few times. The J gene is TRBJ1-6, the V gene TRBV4-1, with D maybe TRBD1 (6 bases). Germline assignment: CDR1 MGHRA and CDR2 YSYEKL. This CDR3 has 15 amino acids. Deletions cut 4 bases from V and 5 bases from J, with 12 bases between. CDR3: CASSRRAGDNSPLHF. The CDR3 DNA reads TGCGCCAGCAGCCGCCGAGCAGGGGATAATTCACCCCTCCACTTT.

V is TRBV19 and J is TRBJ1-5; 7 nucleotides agree with TRBD1. The CDR3 has 14 amino acids. With V trimmed by 6 bases and J by 4 bases, 6 bases remained unmatched. The germline V gene has CDR1 LNHDA and CDR2 SQIVND (reference sequence). As DNA, the CDR3 is TGTGCCAGTAGCAAGGGACAGTATAATCAGCCCCAGCATTTT. It yields the protein CASSKGQYNQPQHF.

This chain connects TRBV28 to TRBJ1-1; possibly TRBD1 for D (5 bases). Trimming stripped 8 bases from V and 5 bases from J, with 15 bases between. The CDR3 has 13 residues. From germline, CDR1 is MDHEN and CDR2 SYDVKM. In nucleotides, the CDR3 is TGTGCCAGCCCCAGCCGGGGGGGAACTGAAGCTTTCTTT. Protein: CASPSRGGTEAFF.

V usage is TRBV29-1 and J usage is TRBJ1-2, with D maybe TRBD1 (6 bases). CDR1 and CDR2 (germline): SQVTM, ANQGSEA. The V gene lost 7 bases and the J gene lost 8 bases, with 17 bases spanning the gap. The CDR3 contains 12 residues. The CDR3 sequence: CSARDTLRGYTF. The CDR3 DNA follows: TGCAGCGCCCGGGACACCCTGAGAGGCTACACCTTC.

This chain uses TRBV30 with TRBJ2-1, with TRBD2 matching 7 bases. The CDR3 sequence is 12 residues long. With 3 bases clipped from V and 9 bases from J, the junction kept 5 bases outside the gene matches. Germline V CDR1 and CDR2: GTSNPN, SVGIG (reference sequence). The CDR3 loop reads CAWRPGGAEQFF. For the CDR3, the DNA is TGTGCCTGGAGGCCGGGGGGAGCTGAGCAGTTCTTC.

This chain connects TRBV5-4 to TRBJ2-7; D is undetermined. CDR3 length: 15 amino acids. V lost 4 bases and J 0 bases, leaving 14 bases between the germline ends. Germline V gene data show CDR1 as SGHNT and CDR2 as YYREEE (reference sequence). CDR3 protein: CASSPNGWNSYEQYF. CDR3 nucleotide sequence: TGTGCCAGCAGCCCAAACGGGTGGAACTCCTACGAGCAGTACTTC.

This clone has a single count. The CDR3 region is CASSLVAGGLSYEQYF. CDR3 sequence (DNA): TGTGCCAGCAGTTTAGTAGCGGGGGGACTTTCCTACGAGCAGTACTTC. V gene TRBV28 combines with J gene TRBJ2-7; 10 nucleotides line up with TRBD2. The CDR3 is made up of 16 amino acids. Germline V gives CDR1 MDHEN, CDR2 SYDVKM. The junction had 5 bases not matched to a gene; V was cut back by 2 bases and J by 1 base.

The gene calls are TRBV19 and TRBJ1-5, with 9 bases fitting TRBD1. The V segment lost 7 bases and the J segment 3 bases; nucleotides outside the gene matches: 7. The germline V gene encodes CDR1 LNHDA and CDR2 SQIVND (reference sequence). The CDR3 consists of 15 residues. CDR3 DNA: TGTGCCAGTACCAGGGACAGGGTGCACAATCAGCCCCAGCATTTT. It specifies CASTRDRVHNQPQHF.